The rows below give T cell receptor beta chains drawn from one sample of a study of blood T cell repertoires in COVID-19. The assay was immunoSEQ multiplex PCR, and TCRdb's table has in-frame clones only and misses some. The sample holds fewer than 250,000 clones; roughly 80% are singletons and the top ten take around an eighth. The source material was peripheral blood. These receptors were taken from a woman between 50 and 59 years old with acute or convalescent COVID-19. Both conserved end residues are trimmed from each CDR3. The order of the fields is V gene, J gene, CDR3 protein.

TRBV9	TRBJ2-1	ASSSTSESNEQF
TRBV18	TRBJ1-3	ASSPGQATGNTIY
TRBV5-5	TRBJ2-7	ASSSTGGTEQY
TRBV27	TRBJ2-7	ASSLSGTLSYEQY
TRBV28	TRBJ1-5	ASSLGQPQH
TRBV6-5	TRBJ2-7	ASSLQGFDEQY
TRBV4-2	TRBJ2-3	ASSQEGASGSTDTQY
TRBV7-8	TRBJ1-5	ASSLETGSLNQPQH
TRBV19	TRBJ1-4	ASSSGTGSEKLF
TRBV5-6	TRBJ2-1	ASSSRGKSSYNEQF
TRBV28	TRBJ2-1	ASSSTGFDNEQF
TRBV28	TRBJ2-1	ASRRAGGGNEQF
TRBV5-1	TRBJ2-2	ASHTSSAGELF
TRBV28	TRBJ2-1	ASSFEGTLRNEQF
TRBV7-2	TRBJ2-3	ASSSRTSGGARTDTQY
TRBV18	TRBJ1-1	ASSPGQRNTEAF
TRBV19	TRBJ1-5	ASSGTGNQPQH
TRBV15	TRBJ2-7	ATSRDRVPEQY
TRBV7-9	TRBJ2-7	ASSRLAWDRRSSYEQY
TRBV9	TRBJ1-1	ASSAGGSFSTEAF
TRBV6-6	TRBJ2-3	ASSPNLSGIRTDTQY
TRBV25-1	TRBJ2-1	ASSPSGGGNEQF
TRBV6-6	TRBJ2-1	ASSYWTSGGYNEQF
TRBV28	TRBJ2-7	ASRGQGMYEQY
TRBV18	TRBJ1-2	ASSPLQTGGDGYT
TRBV2	TRBJ2-1	ASGGAGYNEQF
TRBV28	TRBJ2-5	ASNKAGGPGETQY
TRBV6-5	TRBJ1-4	ASSPTATNEKLF
TRBV5-4	TRBJ2-1	ASSPRAGTRANNEQF
TRBV15	TRBJ2-7	ATSRDGGVYEQY
TRBV4-3	TRBJ2-7	ASSQLGAGVYEQY
TRBV7-2	TRBJ1-2	ASSPRTGDYYGYT
TRBV18	TRBJ2-1	ASSPGGLSSYNEQF
TRBV14	TRBJ2-2	ASSHGQANTGELF
TRBV30	TRBJ1-3	AWSSQGSSGNTIY
TRBV11-3	TRBJ2-3	ASSPWTSGSTDTQY
TRBV6-6	TRBJ1-1	ASRAYEQDTEAF
TRBV20-1	TRBJ1-1	SASTEAF